These T cell receptor beta chains were read from a single sample in a study of CD8+ T cells in alopecia areata. TCRdb keeps only in-frame clones here, not all; method: immunoSEQ multiplex PCR. The sample yields fewer than 250,000 clones, roughly two fifths seen once. The specimen comprised CD4+ T cells sorted from blood, sampled between weeks 30 and 35, from a patient treated with tofacitinib. The origin of the receptors is a human donor with alopecia areata. CDR3s include the opening cysteine and the closing phenylalanine or tryptophan.

v_gene	j_gene	CDR3aa
TRBV27	TRBJ2-1	CASSDQGIMHNEQFF
TRBV28	TRBJ2-3	CASSFRVTDTQYF
TRBV13	TRBJ1-3	CASSRHKDSPGNTIYF
TRBV30	TRBJ1-4	CAWKGVGIDEKLFF
TRBV5-1	TRBJ2-1	CASSPEAGTGYNEQFF
TRBV7-2	TRBJ2-7	CASSLAGGGGAYEQYF
TRBV14	TRBJ2-3	CASSYRIDTQYF
TRBV10-3	TRBJ1-1	CASRGTEAFF
TRBV6-1	TRBJ2-5	CASSHTQETQYF
TRBV6-5	TRBJ2-7	CASRDWAYEQYF
TRBV11-2	TRBJ2-5	CASSLGNSQETQYF
TRBV25-1	TRBJ1-1	CASSLAGTGRIPEAFF
TRBV7-9	TRBJ1-4	CASSLEGDENEKLFF
TRBV4-1	TRBJ1-1	CASSQVIGEGTEAFF
TRBV7-3	TRBJ1-6	CASSSNPGSPLHF
TRBV10-3	TRBJ2-7	CAIRPGQGAGNEQYF
TRBV27	TRBJ2-3	CASSLSWGLVGRGADTQYF
TRBV9	TRBJ2-7	CASSVEAGRYEQYF
TRBV6-5	TRBJ2-1	CASSHYRADNEQFF
TRBV5-6	TRBJ2-7	CASSFFQGFSYEQYF
TRBV7-2	TRBJ2-3	CASSLDRGRTDTQYF
TRBV7-9	TRBJ1-1	CASSPPLTGAGTEAFF
TRBV10-3	TRBJ2-5	CAISEAAGRETQYF
TRBV21-1	TRBJ2-5	CAPEGEETQYF
TRBV18	TRBJ1-1	CASSPGQGTAEAFF
TRBV7-8	TRBJ2-3	CASSLGASGGRTDTQYF
TRBV18	TRBJ2-5	CASSPPTQETQYF
TRBV10-3	TRBJ2-7	CAISGGTSGSYEQYF
TRBV7-8	TRBJ2-7	CASSPPGGYEQYF
TRBV30	TRBJ2-7	CAWSLSDYEQYF
TRBV6-6	TRBJ1-5	CASSYGSRNSNQPQHF
TRBV4-2	TRBJ1-3	CASSLQGIASGNTIYF
TRBV14	TRBJ2-2	CASSQVGRASGGELFF
TRBV7-9	TRBJ2-1	CASSLNVGGEQFF
TRBV5-6	TRBJ1-2	CASRGQDRSRGYTF
TRBV7-9	TRBJ2-1	CASSWGQGGNEQFF
TRBV29-1	TRBJ2-5	CSVKQGLRETQYF
TRBV7-2	TRBJ2-7	CASQLVVEQYF
TRBV6-5	TRBJ2-5	CASSYTGETQYF
TRBV7-9	TRBJ2-7	CASSFDGREQYF
TRBV14	TRBJ1-1	CASSQLEGPTRTTEAFF
TRBV2	TRBJ2-7	CATKLQGYEQYF
TRBV7-9	TRBJ1-2	CASSNQTGNYGYTF
TRBV18	TRBJ1-5	CAALAGGNQPQHF
TRBV18	TRBJ2-1	CASSLVFHEQFF